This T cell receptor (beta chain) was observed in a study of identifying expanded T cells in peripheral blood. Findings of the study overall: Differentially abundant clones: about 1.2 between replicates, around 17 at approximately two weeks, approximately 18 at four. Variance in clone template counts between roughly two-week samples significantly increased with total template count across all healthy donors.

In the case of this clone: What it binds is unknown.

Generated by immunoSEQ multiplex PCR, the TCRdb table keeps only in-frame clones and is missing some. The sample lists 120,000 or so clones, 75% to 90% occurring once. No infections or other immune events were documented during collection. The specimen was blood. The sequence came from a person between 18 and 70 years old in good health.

DNA of the CDR3: TGTGCCAGCAGCTCACTACCGGGACAGAGGAGCTACGAGCAGTACTTC. Translated, it gives CASSSLPGQRSYEQYF. V usage is TRBV5-6 and J usage is TRBJ2-7, with 7 positions matching TRBD1. V was pared by 3 bases and J by 3 bases, with 12 bases of the junction left unmatched. This CDR3 has 16 residues. CDR1 SGHDT and CDR2 YYEEEE come from the germline V gene.